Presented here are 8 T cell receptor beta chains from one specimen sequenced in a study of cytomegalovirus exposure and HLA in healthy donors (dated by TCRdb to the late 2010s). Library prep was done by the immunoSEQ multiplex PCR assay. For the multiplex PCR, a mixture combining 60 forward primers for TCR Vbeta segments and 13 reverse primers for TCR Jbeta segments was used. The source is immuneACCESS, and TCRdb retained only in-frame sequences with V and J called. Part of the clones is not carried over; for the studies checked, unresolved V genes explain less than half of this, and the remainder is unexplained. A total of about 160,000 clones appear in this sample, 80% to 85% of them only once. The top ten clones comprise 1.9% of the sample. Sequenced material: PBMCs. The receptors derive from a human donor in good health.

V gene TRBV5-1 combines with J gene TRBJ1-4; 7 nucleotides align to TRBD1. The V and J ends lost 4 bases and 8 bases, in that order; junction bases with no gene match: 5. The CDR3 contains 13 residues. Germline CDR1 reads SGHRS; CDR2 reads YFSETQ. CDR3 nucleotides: TGCGCCAGCAGCGAGACAGGGTTGGAAAAACTGTTTTTT. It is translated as CASSETGLEKLFF.

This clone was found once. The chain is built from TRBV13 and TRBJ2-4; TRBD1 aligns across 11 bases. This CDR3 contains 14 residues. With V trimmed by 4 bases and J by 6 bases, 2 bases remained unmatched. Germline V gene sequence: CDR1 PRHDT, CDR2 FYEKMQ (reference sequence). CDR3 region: CASSSGQGGNIQYF. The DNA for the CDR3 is TGTGCCAGCAGCTCGGGACAGGGGGGAAACATTCAGTACTTC.

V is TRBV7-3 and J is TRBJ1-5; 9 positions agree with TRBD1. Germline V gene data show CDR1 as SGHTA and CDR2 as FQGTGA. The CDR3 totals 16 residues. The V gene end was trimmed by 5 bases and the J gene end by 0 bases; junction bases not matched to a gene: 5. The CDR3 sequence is CASSLNRGLSNQPQHF. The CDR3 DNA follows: TGTGCCAGCAGCCTCAACAGGGGGCTTAGCAATCAGCCCCAGCATTTT.

The CDR3 DNA is TGTGCCATCAGTGGGACAGCCAACACCGGGGAGCTGTTTTTT. It encodes CAISGTANTGELFF. The rearrangement links TRBV10-3 to TRBJ2-2; a possible D gene is TRBD1 (6 bases). This CDR3 comprises 14 residues. Germline CDR1 and CDR2: ENHRY and SYGVKD. V was cut by 4 bases and J by 2 bases, with 8 bases left in between.

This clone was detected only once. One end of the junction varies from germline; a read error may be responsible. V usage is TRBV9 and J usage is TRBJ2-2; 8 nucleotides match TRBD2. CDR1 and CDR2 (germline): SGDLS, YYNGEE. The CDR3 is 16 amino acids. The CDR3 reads CASSVFGGANIGELFF. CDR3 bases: TGTGCCAGCAGCGTCTTCGGGGGGGCAAACATCGGGGAGCTGTTTTTT.

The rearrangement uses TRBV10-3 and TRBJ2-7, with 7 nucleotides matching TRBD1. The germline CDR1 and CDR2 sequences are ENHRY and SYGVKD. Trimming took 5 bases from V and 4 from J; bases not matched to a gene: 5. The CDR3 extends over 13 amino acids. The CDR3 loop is CAISTGTVYEQYF. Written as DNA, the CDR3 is TGTGCCATCAGTACCGGGACAGTTTACGAGCAGTACTTC.

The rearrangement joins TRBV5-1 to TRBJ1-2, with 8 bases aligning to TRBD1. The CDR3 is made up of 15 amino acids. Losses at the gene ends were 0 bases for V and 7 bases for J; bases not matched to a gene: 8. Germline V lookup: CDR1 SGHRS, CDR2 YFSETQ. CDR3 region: CASSLEPRGQGGYTF. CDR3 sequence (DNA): TGCGCCAGCAGCTTGGAACCCAGGGGGCAGGGTGGCTACACCTTC.

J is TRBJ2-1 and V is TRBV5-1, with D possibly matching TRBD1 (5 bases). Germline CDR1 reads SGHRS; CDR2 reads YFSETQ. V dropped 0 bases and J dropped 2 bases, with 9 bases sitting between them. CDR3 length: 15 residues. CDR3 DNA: TGCGCCAGCAGCTTGGACGCAGGGACCTACAATGAGCAGTTCTTC. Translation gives CASSLDAGTYNEQFF.